One sample yielded the 10 T cell receptor beta chains listed below, sequenced in a study of blood T cell repertoires in COVID-19. Generated by immunoSEQ multiplex PCR, the TCRdb table keeps only in-frame clones and is missing some. In the table there are 150,000 to 200,000 clones, roughly 80% of which are singletons. Sequencing was done on a sample of peripheral blood. The receptors originated from an older woman with COVID-19, enrolled during active disease.

The chain links TRBV28 to TRBJ2-1, with 16 bases aligning to TRBD2. Germline CDR1 and CDR2: MDHEN and SYDVKM. J was trimmed by 6 bases and V by 6 bases; bases with no gene match: 17. This CDR3 is built from 20 residues. The CDR3 nucleotides read TGTGCCAGCAGGAAAACACCGGGACTAGCGGGAGGGAACGTTCTCAATGAGCAGTTCTTC. It encodes CASRKTPGLAGGNVLNEQFF.

V and J are TRBV19 and TRBJ2-2; TRBD1 might be the D (5 bases). Germline V gene data show CDR1 as LNHDA and CDR2 as SQIVND (reference sequence). V dropped 4 bases and J dropped 0 bases, with 12 bases sitting between them. This CDR3 region has 16 residues. CDR3 amino acids: CASSTPRAANTGELFF. The DNA for the CDR3 is TGTGCCAGTAGTACCCCCAGGGCGGCGAACACCGGGGAGCTGTTTTTT.

The V gene is TRBV28, the J gene TRBJ2-7; 8 nucleotides align to TRBD2. Trimming cost V 2 bases and J 5 bases; bases outside gene matches: 8. This CDR3 region has 15 residues. Germline loops: CDR1 MDHEN, CDR2 SYDVKM. The CDR3 DNA reads TGTGCCAGCAGTTTAGCCCAGCGGGAGTTGGACGAGCAGTACTTC. Protein product: CASSLAQRELDEQYF.

This clone was picked up one time. The chain carries TRBV20-1 and TRBJ2-7; tentative D call: TRBD1 (5 bases). Germline assignment: CDR1 DFQATT and CDR2 SNEGSKA (reference sequence). The CDR3 sequence is 12 residues long. Trimming cost V 3 bases and J 6 bases, with 12 bases left between them. The CDR3 sequence: CSASRQGSEQYF. For the CDR3, the DNA is TGCAGTGCTAGTAGGCAGGGAAGCGAGCAGTACTTC.

This clone has more than one count but fewer than ten. V is TRBV27 and J is TRBJ2-2, with D possibly being TRBD2 (6 bases). Deletions cut 1 base from V and 0 bases from J, with 9 bases between. The V gene's germline CDR1 is MNHEY and CDR2 SMNVEV (reference sequence). The CDR3 contains 16 residues. CDR3 nucleotides: TGTGCCAGCAGTTTATTGCGGGGCACGAACACCGGGGAGCTGTTTTTT. This gives the protein CASSLLRGTNTGELFF.

V and J are TRBV5-6 and TRBJ2-3; 7 nucleotides align to TRBD1. CDR3 length: 17 residues. Germline loops: CDR1 SGHDT, CDR2 YYEEEE. Trimming cost V 0 bases and J 1 base; bases outside gene matches: 8. The CDR3 DNA reads as TGTGCCAGCAGCTTGGCCAAATGGACAGGACGCACAGATACGCAGTATTTT. Translated: CASSLAKWTGRTDTQYF. Supplemented by reference TRBV5-6 and TRBJ2-3, the full variable domain reads DAGVTQSPTHLIKTRGQQVTLRCSPKSGHDTVSWYQQALGQGPQFIFQYYEEEERQRGNFPDRFSGHQFPNYSSELNVNALLLGDSALYLCASSLAKWTGRTDTQYFGPGTRLTVL.

The CDR3 protein is CASSPILRTDTQYF. As DNA, the CDR3 is TGTGCCAGCTCACCAATCCTGCGGACAGATACGCAGTATTTT. This chain connects TRBV18 to TRBJ2-3; D remains unclear. The CDR3 sequence is 14 residues long. In germline, CDR1 is KGHSH, CDR2 LQKENI. Trimming shortened V by 2 bases and J by 3 bases, and 9 bases separated the two germline ends. The variable domain in full, completed from reference TRBV18 and TRBJ2-3, reads NAGVMQNPRHLVRRRGQEARLRCSPMKGHSHVYWYRQLPEEGLKFMVYLQKENIIDESGMPKERFSAEFPKEGPSILRIQQVVRGDSAAYFCASSPILRTDTQYFGPGTRLTVL.

DNA for the CDR3: TGCGCCAGCAGCTTCTCCCAAGAGACCCAGTACTTC. Translating it yields CASSFSQETQYF. The chain couples TRBV5-1 to TRBJ2-5; no clear D gene. Trimming left V 2 bases short and J 1 base short, with 3 bases between. Germline V CDR1 and CDR2: SGHRS, YFSETQ. The CDR3 totals 12 residues.

This chain connects TRBV6-5 to TRBJ2-3; D is undetermined. Trimming removed 4 bases from V and 4 bases from J, with 12 bases in between. The CDR3 runs to 14 residues. Germline V gene sequence: CDR1 MNHEY, CDR2 SVGAGI. Here the CDR3 reads CASSSTTSADTQYF. Here the CDR3 DNA reads TGTGCCAGCAGTTCCACTACGTCGGCAGATACGCAGTATTTT.

V is TRBV11-2 and J is TRBJ2-1; weak D call: TRBD2 (6 bases). The CDR3 contains 15 residues. Germline-derived CDR1 and CDR2 are SGHAT and FQNNGV. V was shortened by 3 bases and J by 6 bases, with 15 bases between the two germline ends. CDR3 nucleotide sequence: TGTGCCAGCAGCTTGGGCCGGGACTCGATCAATGAGCAGTTCTTC. Translating it yields CASSLGRDSINEQFF.